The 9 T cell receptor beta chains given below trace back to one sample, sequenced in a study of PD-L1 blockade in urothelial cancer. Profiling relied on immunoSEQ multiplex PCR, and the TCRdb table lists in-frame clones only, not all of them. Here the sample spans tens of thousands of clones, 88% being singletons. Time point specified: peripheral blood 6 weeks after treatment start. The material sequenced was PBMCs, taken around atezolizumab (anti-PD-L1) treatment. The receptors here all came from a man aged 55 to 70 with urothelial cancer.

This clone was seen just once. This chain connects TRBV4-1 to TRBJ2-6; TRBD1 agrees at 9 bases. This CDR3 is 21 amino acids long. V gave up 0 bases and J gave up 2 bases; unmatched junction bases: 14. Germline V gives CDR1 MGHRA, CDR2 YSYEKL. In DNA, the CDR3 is TGCGCCAGCAGCCAAGACCCCCCTGGACAGGGGAGCCTAACTGGGGCCAACGTCCTGACTTTC. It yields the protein CASSQDPPGQGSLTGANVLTF.

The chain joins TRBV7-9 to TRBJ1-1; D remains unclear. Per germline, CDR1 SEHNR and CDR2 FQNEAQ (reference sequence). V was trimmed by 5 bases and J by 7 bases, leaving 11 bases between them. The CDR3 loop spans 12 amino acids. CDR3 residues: CASSLGLGEAFF. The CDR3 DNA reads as TGTGCCAGCAGCCTCGGACTCGGTGAAGCTTTCTTT.

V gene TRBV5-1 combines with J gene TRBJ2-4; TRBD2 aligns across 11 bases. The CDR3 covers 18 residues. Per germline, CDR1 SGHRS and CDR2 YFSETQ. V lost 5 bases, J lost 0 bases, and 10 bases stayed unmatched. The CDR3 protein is CASSSGTSGYGAKNIQYF. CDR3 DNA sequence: TGCGCCAGCAGTTCCGGGACTAGCGGATACGGAGCCAAAAACATTCAGTACTTC.

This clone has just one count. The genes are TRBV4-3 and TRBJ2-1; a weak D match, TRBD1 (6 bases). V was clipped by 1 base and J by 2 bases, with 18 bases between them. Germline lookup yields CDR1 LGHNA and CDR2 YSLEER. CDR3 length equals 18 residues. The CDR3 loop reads CASSQGASGAGAYNEQFF. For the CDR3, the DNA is TGCGCCAGCAGCCAAGGGGCCAGCGGAGCAGGGGCCTACAATGAGCAGTTCTTC.

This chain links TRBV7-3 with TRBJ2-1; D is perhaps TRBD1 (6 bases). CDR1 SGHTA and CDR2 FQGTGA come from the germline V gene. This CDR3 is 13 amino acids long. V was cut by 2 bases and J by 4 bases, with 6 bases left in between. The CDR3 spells CASSLGQYNEQFF. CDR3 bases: TGTGCCAGCAGCTTAGGACAGTACAATGAGCAGTTCTTC.

The CDR3 bases are TGTGCCAGCTCACCAGTGCGCGGGGGTGGCACAGATACGCAGTATTTT. Protein product: CASSPVRGGGTDTQYF. The rearrangement uses TRBV18 and TRBJ2-3; 7 bases are a match to TRBD2. Germline V gene lookup returns CDR1 KGHSH and CDR2 LQKENI. The CDR3 runs 16 residues. With V trimmed by 2 bases and J by 1 base, 6 bases remained unmatched.

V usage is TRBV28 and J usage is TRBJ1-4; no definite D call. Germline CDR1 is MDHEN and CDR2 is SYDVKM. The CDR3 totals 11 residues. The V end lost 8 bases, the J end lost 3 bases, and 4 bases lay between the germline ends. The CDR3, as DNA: TGTGCCAGCGCGTCTAATGAAAAACTGTTTTTT. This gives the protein CASASNEKLFF.

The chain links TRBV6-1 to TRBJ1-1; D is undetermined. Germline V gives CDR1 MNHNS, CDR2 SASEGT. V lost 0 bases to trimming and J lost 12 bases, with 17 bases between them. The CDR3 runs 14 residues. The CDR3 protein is CASSEAGEALPPFF. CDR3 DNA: TGTGCCAGCAGTGAAGCGGGTGAGGCCCTCCCCCCTTTCTTT.

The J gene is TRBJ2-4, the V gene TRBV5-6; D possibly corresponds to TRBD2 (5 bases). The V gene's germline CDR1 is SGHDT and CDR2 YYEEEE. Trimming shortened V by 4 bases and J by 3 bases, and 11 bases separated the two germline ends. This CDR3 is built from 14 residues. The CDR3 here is CASSLWGDKNIQYF. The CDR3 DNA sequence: TGTGCCAGCAGCCTATGGGGAGACAAAAACATTCAGTACTTC.